Listed below are T cell receptor beta chains from one sample, sequenced in a study of somatic mutations in cytotoxic T cells in rheumatoid arthritis. Sequenced by immunoSEQ multiplex PCR; TCRdb stores in-frame clones only, minus some. The table includes tens of thousands of clones, over 80% detected once. The sample was CD8+ T cells sorted from blood. The source is a man between 50 and 59 years old in good health. The CDR3 runs from the conserved cysteine through the conserved F or W. The D gene is left open where the match is weak. Clone size is shown for a subset of rows, as once, few, many or a class of expanded clone.

clone size	V gene	D gene	J gene	CDR3 protein	CDR3 DNA
-	TRBV13	-	TRBJ1-5	CASSEGQHQPQHF	TGTGCCAGCAGCGAGGGCCAGCATCAGCCCCAGCATTTT
-	TRBV7-9	TRBD2	TRBJ2-1	CASTLSGRDNEQFF	TGTGCCAGTACACTTAGCGGGAGGGACAATGAGCAGTTCTTC
-	TRBV7-9	-	TRBJ1-2	CASSLEFYRLANYGYTF	TGTGCCAGCAGCTTAGAGTTCTACAGGCTCGCTAACTATGGCTACACCTTC
-	TRBV4-1	TRBD1	TRBJ2-7	CASSQVVRGIEQYF	TGCGCCAGCAGCCAAGTCGTCAGGGGGATCGAGCAGTACTTC
few	TRBV29-1	TRBD2	TRBJ2-7	CSVETSGDYEQYF	TGCAGCGTTGAGACTAGCGGGGACTACGAGCAGTACTTC
-	TRBV29-1	-	TRBJ2-2	CSVGGNTGELFF	TGCAGCGTTGGAGGGAACACCGGGGAGCTGTTTTTT
-	TRBV11-3	-	TRBJ2-7	CASSSRTESYEQYF	TGTGCCAGCAGCTCCCGGACAGAGTCCTACGAGCAGTACTTC
-	TRBV6-1	TRBD1	TRBJ2-7	CASSEVIGTGNYEQYF	TGTGCCAGCAGTGAAGTTATCGGGACAGGGAATTACGAGCAGTACTTC
few	TRBV11-2	TRBD2	TRBJ2-3	CASSLAVLAGVTDTQYF	TGTGCCAGCAGCTTAGCCGTACTAGCGGGAGTAACAGATACGCAGTATTTT
-	TRBV27	TRBD2	TRBJ2-7	CASSPNSGRSYEQYF	TGTGCCAGCAGTCCAAACTCCGGGAGGTCTTACGAGCAGTACTTC
once	TRBV6-4	-	TRBJ2-3	CASSVEAGSTDTQYF	TGTGCCAGCAGTGTGGAAGCGGGTAGCACAGATACGCAGTATTTT
-	TRBV5-4	TRBD2	TRBJ2-3	CASSSVREGSDTQYF	TGTGCCAGCAGCTCCGTCCGGGAGGGCTCAGATACGCAGTATTTT
-	TRBV19	TRBD1	TRBJ1-4	CASSIEGQGGEKLFF	TGTGCCAGTAGTATAGAAGGACAGGGTGGAGAAAAACTGTTTTTT
few	TRBV6-5	TRBD2	TRBJ2-7	CASSTQREPPYEQYF	TGTGCCAGCAGTACTCAGCGGGAGCCCCCCTACGAGCAGTACTTC
-	TRBV11-2	TRBD2	TRBJ2-1	CAGRPGGPSNEQFF	TGTGCCGGACGTCCGGGAGGGCCATCGAATGAGCAGTTCTTC
-	TRBV7-9	TRBD1	TRBJ2-1	CASRDTGQGGNEQFF	TGTGCCAGCAGGGATACGGGACAGGGAGGCAATGAGCAGTTCTTC
few	TRBV11-3	-	TRBJ2-7	CASSLDGGGRSYEQYF	TGTGCCAGCAGCTTAGATGGGGGGGGCCGGTCCTACGAGCAGTACTTC
-	TRBV9	-	TRBJ2-7	CASSPGGTGSSYEQYF	TGTGCCAGCAGCCCGGGGGGGACAGGGAGCTCCTACGAGCAGTACTTC
-	TRBV5-6	-	TRBJ2-4	CASSLGTSTGAKNIQYF	TGTGCCAGCAGCTTGGGTACCTCGACAGGAGCCAAAAACATTCAGTACTTC
few	TRBV4-2	-	TRBJ2-6	CASSQDNSGANVLTF	TGTGCCAGCAGCCAAGACAACTCTGGGGCCAACGTCCTGACTTTC
-	TRBV29-1	-	TRBJ2-5	CSGGDQETQYF	TGCAGCGGAGGGGACCAAGAGACCCAGTACTTC
few	TRBV15	TRBD2	TRBJ2-1	CATSRTLADPYNEQFF	TGTGCCACCAGCAGAACACTAGCGGATCCTTACAATGAGCAGTTCTTC
-	TRBV9	TRBD1	TRBJ2-7	CASSVARDSSYEQYF	TGTGCCAGCAGCGTAGCGAGGGACAGCTCCTACGAGCAGTACTTC
-	TRBV6-5	TRBD1	TRBJ2-7	CASSYRATGTYEQYF	TGTGCCAGCAGTTACCGGGCGACAGGGACCTACGAGCAGTACTTC
-	TRBV11-3	TRBD1	TRBJ1-2	CASSYSQGGYGYTF	TGTGCCAGCAGCTACTCCCAGGGGGGCTATGGCTACACCTTC
once	TRBV6-5	TRBD2	TRBJ2-1	CASSYSGLAFEQFF	TGTGCCAGCAGTTACTCAGGACTAGCGTTTGAGCAGTTCTTC
-	TRBV2	TRBD1	TRBJ2-7	CARSDRDRGQYEQYF	TGTGCCAGGTCAGATCGGGACAGGGGACAGTACGAGCAGTACTTC
-	TRBV13	TRBD1	TRBJ1-4	CASSSRDRGSNEKLFF	TGTGCCAGCAGCTCCCGGGACAGGGGATCTAATGAAAAACTGTTTTTT
-	TRBV5-4	-	TRBJ1-3	CASSSGNTIYF	TGTGCCAGCAGCTCGGGAAACACCATATATTTT
-	TRBV4-1	-	TRBJ2-7	CASSQELAGLSYEQYF	TGCGCCAGCAGCCAAGAACTAGCCGGCTTGTCCTACGAGCAGTACTTC
-	TRBV5-1	TRBD2	TRBJ2-5	CASSKPTSGELQETQYF	TGCGCCAGCAGCAAACCGACTAGCGGAGAGCTCCAAGAGACCCAGTACTTC
-	TRBV2	-	TRBJ1-2	CASPRDAGGYTF	TGTGCCAGCCCCCGGGATGCGGGTGGCTACACCTTC
-	TRBV5-1	-	TRBJ1-1	CASSKVDRALRDTEAFF	TGCGCCAGCAGTAAAGTCGACCGGGCCCTGCGGGACACTGAAGCTTTCTTT
-	TRBV5-1	-	TRBJ1-1	CASSTTGSPATEAFF	TGCGCCAGCAGCACGACCGGGAGCCCGGCCACTGAAGCTTTCTTT
-	TRBV7-9	TRBD1	TRBJ2-7	CASSAGTGGIVDSEQYF	TGTGCCAGCAGCGCCGGGACAGGGGGTATAGTTGATTCCGAGCAGTACTTC
-	TRBV7-6	TRBD2	TRBJ2-1	CASSDVLAAEQFF	TGTGCCAGCAGCGACGTACTAGCGGCGGAGCAGTTCTTC
-	TRBV11-2	-	TRBJ2-7	CASSPWDGKEQYF	TGTGCCAGCAGCCCATGGGACGGGAAAGAGCAGTACTTC
-	TRBV19	-	TRBJ2-1	CASSIRGGEAIYNEQFF	TGTGCCAGTAGTATTAGGGGCGGCGAAGCAATTTACAATGAGCAGTTCTTC
-	TRBV6-1	-	TRBJ1-5	CASTSKRGLGQPQHF	TGTGCCAGCACCTCCAAGAGGGGCCTGGGTCAGCCCCAGCATTTT
-	TRBV29-1	TRBD2	TRBJ2-3	CSVESGGFGTQYF	TGCAGCGTTGAGAGCGGGGGGTTTGGTACGCAGTATTTT
few	TRBV4-1	-	TRBJ2-7	CASSLSMGGDEQYF	TGCGCCAGCAGCCTCAGCATGGGGGGCGACGAGCAGTACTTC
few	TRBV6-6	TRBD2	TRBJ2-5	CASSYLLAGQETQYF	TGTGCCAGCAGTTACCTACTAGCGGGGCAAGAGACCCAGTACTTC
-	TRBV5-1	TRBD1	TRBJ2-1	CASSLRQGKYNEQFF	TGCGCCAGCAGCTTACGACAGGGGAAATACAATGAGCAGTTCTTC
-	TRBV5-6	TRBD1	TRBJ1-2	CASSADRAYGYTF	TGTGCCAGCAGCGCAGACAGGGCGTATGGCTACACCTTC
-	TRBV5-4	-	TRBJ2-1	CASGEYNEQFF	TGTGCCAGCGGGGAGTACAATGAGCAGTTCTTC